The 13 T cell receptor beta chains below were found in one sample sequenced in a study of T cells after yellow fever vaccination. One entry per CDR3 protein, called by TCRdb with MiXCR from the 5' RACE reads. Found here are roughly 330,000 distinct CDR3 sequences, around 6.8% of them singletons; the top ten hold 18%. Specimen: PBMCs, collected roughly seven weeks after the first yellow fever vaccination. These receptors were collected from a young man who received the YFV17D yellow fever vaccine.

This clonotype showed up just a few times. DNA for the CDR3: TGTGCCAGCAGCTTGGCGTGGGGGCTACAAGAGACCCAGTACTTC. Its translation: CASSLAWGLQETQYF. The genes are TRBV5-4 and TRBJ2-5; tentatively, D is TRBD1 (6 bases). Trimming cost V 0 bases and J 2 bases, with 11 bases left between them. The CDR3 is made up of 15 amino acids. Germline V gene data show CDR1 as SGHNT and CDR2 as YYREEE (reference sequence).

J is TRBJ2-1 and V is TRBV7-8; 10 bases agree with TRBD1. The CDR3 totals 12 residues. Losses at the gene ends were 5 bases for V and 14 bases for J; bases not matched to a gene: 6. Germline V gene sequence: CDR1 SGHVS, CDR2 FQNEAQ. As DNA, the CDR3 is TGTGCCAGCAGCCCTACCGGGACAGGGGAGTTCTTC. It specifies CASSPTGTGEFF.

This clonotype was seen a handful of times. The chain couples TRBV18 to TRBJ1-1; D is ambiguous. Germline values: CDR1 KGHSH, CDR2 LQKENI. This CDR3 is 13 amino acids long. Between the trimmed V and J ends, which lost 2 bases and 5 bases, there was a span of 9 bases. CDR3 nucleotide sequence: TGTGCCAGCTCACCATTAGGCGTAACTGAAGCTTTCTTT. Its translation is CASSPLGVTEAFF.

This clonotype was recorded a few times. For the CDR3, the DNA is TGTGCCAGCAGCTCGCGGACGCAGGGAATAAGATGGGGTGAGCAGTTCTTC. This gives the protein CASSSRTQGIRWGEQFF. The chain carries TRBV7-9 and TRBJ2-1; D is perhaps TRBD1 (5 bases). The CDR3 sequence is 17 residues long. With 4 bases removed from V and 9 bases from J, the gap between germline ends came to 25 bases. Germline V gives CDR1 SEHNR, CDR2 FQNEAQ (reference sequence). The full variable domain, in which reference TRBV7-9 and TRBJ2-1 provide the parts outside the CDR3, is DTGVSQNPRHKITKRGQNVTFRCDPISEHNRLYWYRQTLGQGPEFLTYFQNEAQLEKSRLLSDRFSAERPKGSFSTLEIQRTEQGDSAMYLCASSSRTQGIRWGEQFFGPGTRLTVL.

This clonotype was seen at least ten times. V gene TRBV18 combines with J gene TRBJ2-1, with D possibly TRBD1 on 6 matching bases. Germline values: CDR1 KGHSH, CDR2 LQKENI. This CDR3 is 15 amino acids long. The ends were cut back, 4 bases at V and 0 bases at J, with 10 bases in the middle. CDR3 nucleotides: TGTGCCAGCTCACGAGTACAGGGCTCCTACAATGAGCAGTTCTTC. This codes for CASSRVQGSYNEQFF.

The rearrangement links TRBV20-1 to TRBJ2-7; 9 nucleotides match TRBD1. This CDR3 spans 15 amino acids. Trimming removed 0 bases from V and 3 bases from J; junction bases left unmatched: 6. CDR1 is DFQATT, CDR2 SNEGSKA, per germline (reference sequence). The CDR3: CSARDRGTGFYEQYF. In DNA form, the CDR3 reads TGCAGTGCTAGAGATCGGGGGACAGGGTTCTACGAGCAGTACTTC.

This clonotype was seen many times. The chain couples TRBV4-1 to TRBJ2-1; a possible D gene is TRBD1 (5 bases). The germline V gene encodes CDR1 MGHRA and CDR2 YSYEKL. The CDR3 is 17 amino acids. Trimming stripped 1 base from V and 0 bases from J, with 13 bases between. The CDR3 sequence: CASSQVVTASSYNEQFF. CDR3 in DNA: TGCGCCAGCAGCCAAGTTGTGACAGCGAGCTCCTACAATGAGCAGTTCTTC.

This clonotype was seen a few times. The chain recombines TRBV7-2 with TRBJ1-1; D gene uncertain. Trimming removed 0 bases from V and 4 bases from J, with 9 bases in between. Germline CDR1 SGHTA, CDR2 FQGNSA. The length of the CDR3 is 14 residues. The CDR3 nucleotides read TGTGCCAGCAGCTTAGCAGCCAGGTTCACTGAAGCTTTCTTT. The encoded protein is CASSLAARFTEAFF.

This clonotype was seen ten or more times. The chain joins TRBV7-2 to TRBJ2-5, with D tentatively TRBD2 (6 bases). V dropped 8 bases and J dropped 0 bases, with 7 bases sitting between them. The CDR3 is made up of 12 amino acids. Per germline, CDR1 SGHTA and CDR2 FQGNSA. DNA for the CDR3: TGTGCCAGCGGGGGGTACCAAGAGACCCAGTACTTC. As protein: CASGGYQETQYF.

The gene calls are TRBV6-2 or TRBV6-3 and TRBJ2-2, with D perhaps being TRBD1 or TRBD2 (7 bases each). V gave up 0 bases and J gave up 3 bases, with 14 bases separating them. The germline V gene encodes CDR1 MNHEY and CDR2 SVGEGT. CDR3 length equals 17 residues. The CDR3 is CASSYSGGTDYTGELFF. The CDR3 nucleotides are TGTGCCAGCAGTTACTCGGGAGGGACAGATTACACCGGGGAGCTGTTTTTT.

This clonotype has only a few counts. The chain couples TRBV4-3 to TRBJ2-7, with 7 bases fitting TRBD2. Germline CDR1 is LGHNA and CDR2 is YSLEER. The CDR3 sequence is 13 residues long. With V trimmed by 3 bases and J by 3 bases, 2 bases remained unmatched. Here the CDR3 DNA reads TGCGCCAGCAGCCATGGCGGGGGCTACGAGCAGTACTTC. It specifies CASSHGGGYEQYF.

This clonotype was observed at least ten times. V usage is TRBV12-3 or TRBV12-4 and J usage is TRBJ1-5; the D is unclear. This CDR3 contains 13 residues. The V end lost 3 bases, the J end lost 4 bases, and 7 bases lay between the germline ends. CDR3 nucleotide sequence: TGTGCCAGCAGTTTTCCGGGAAATCAGCCCCAGCATTTT. Amino acids: CASSFPGNQPQHF.

At least ten counts were recorded for this clonotype. In DNA, the CDR3 is TGTGCCAGCAGCTTCTTGACTACCGGGGAGCTGTTTTTT. Protein product: CASSFLTTGELFF. The rearrangement joins TRBV5-8 to TRBJ2-2; D gene unclear. This CDR3 is 13 amino acids long. Per germline, CDR1 SGHTS and CDR2 YDEGEE. Trimming left V 2 bases short and J 5 bases short, with 7 bases between.